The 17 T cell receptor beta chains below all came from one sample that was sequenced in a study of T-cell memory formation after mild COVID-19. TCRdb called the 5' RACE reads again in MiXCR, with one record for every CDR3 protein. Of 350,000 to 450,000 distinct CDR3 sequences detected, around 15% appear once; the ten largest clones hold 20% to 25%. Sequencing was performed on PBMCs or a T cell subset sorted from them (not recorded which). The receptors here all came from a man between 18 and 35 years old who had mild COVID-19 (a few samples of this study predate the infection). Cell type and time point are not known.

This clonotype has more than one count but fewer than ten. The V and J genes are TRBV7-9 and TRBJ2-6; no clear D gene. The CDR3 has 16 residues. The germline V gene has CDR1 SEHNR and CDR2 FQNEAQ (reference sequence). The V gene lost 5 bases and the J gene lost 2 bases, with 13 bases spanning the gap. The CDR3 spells CASSHPRRTGANVLTF. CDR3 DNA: TGTGCCAGCAGCCACCCTCGGCGGACTGGGGCCAACGTCCTGACTTTC.

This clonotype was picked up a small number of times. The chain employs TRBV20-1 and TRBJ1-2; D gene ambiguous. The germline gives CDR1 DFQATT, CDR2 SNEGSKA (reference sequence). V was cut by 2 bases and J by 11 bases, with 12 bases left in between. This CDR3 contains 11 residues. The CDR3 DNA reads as TGCAGTGCTAGAAGTGATACGCGGTACACCTTC. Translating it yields CSARSDTRYTF.

The CDR3 here is CSARAIDSLYEQYF. In nucleotides, the CDR3 is TGCAGTGCTAGAGCGATCGACAGCCTCTACGAGCAGTACTTC. This sequence joins TRBV20-1 and TRBJ2-7, with D possibly TRBD1 on 5 matching bases. The ends were cut back, 1 base at V and 3 bases at J, with 13 bases in the middle. CDR3 length: 14 residues. The germline CDR1 and CDR2 sequences are DFQATT and SNEGSKA (reference sequence).

CDR3: CASSQVAGGSTDTQYF. The CDR3 region has the DNA TGCGCCAGCAGCCAAGTCGCGGGGGGGAGCACAGATACGCAGTATTTT. The rearrangement uses TRBV4-3 and TRBJ2-3; 9 positions match TRBD2. Trimming removed 1 base from V and 0 bases from J; junction bases left unmatched: 2. Per the germline V gene, CDR1 is LGHNA and CDR2 is YSLEER. The CDR3 has 16 residues.

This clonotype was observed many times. The CDR3, as DNA: TGCGCCAGCAGCTTGTCACCCTTCTTAGAGCAGTACGTC. Encoded protein: CASSLSPFLEQYV. V is TRBV5-1 and J is TRBJ2-7; D ambiguous. Per the germline V gene, CDR1 is SGHRS and CDR2 is YFSETQ. Trimming shortened V by 1 base and J by 7 bases, and 12 bases separated the two germline ends. The CDR3 has 13 residues.

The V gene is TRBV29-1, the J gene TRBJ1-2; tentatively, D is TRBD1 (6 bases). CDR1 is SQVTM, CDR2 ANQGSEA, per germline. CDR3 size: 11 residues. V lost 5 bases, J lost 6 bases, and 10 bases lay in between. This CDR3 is CSVHRENGYTF. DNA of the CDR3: TGCAGCGTTCACAGGGAAAATGGCTACACCTTC.

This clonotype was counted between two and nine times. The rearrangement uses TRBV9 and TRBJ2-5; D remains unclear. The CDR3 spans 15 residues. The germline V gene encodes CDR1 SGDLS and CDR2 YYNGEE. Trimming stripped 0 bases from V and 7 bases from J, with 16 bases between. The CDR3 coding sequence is TGTGCCAGCAGCGTAGGGATCCTGAAGCTAGGGACCCAGTACTTC. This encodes CASSVGILKLGTQYF.

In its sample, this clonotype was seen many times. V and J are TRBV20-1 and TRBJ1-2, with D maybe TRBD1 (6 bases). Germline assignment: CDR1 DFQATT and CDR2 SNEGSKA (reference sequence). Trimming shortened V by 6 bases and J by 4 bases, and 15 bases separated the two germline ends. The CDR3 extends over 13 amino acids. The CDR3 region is CSARNRVFYGYTF. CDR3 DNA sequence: TGCAGTGCACGAAACAGGGTTTTCTATGGCTACACCTTC.

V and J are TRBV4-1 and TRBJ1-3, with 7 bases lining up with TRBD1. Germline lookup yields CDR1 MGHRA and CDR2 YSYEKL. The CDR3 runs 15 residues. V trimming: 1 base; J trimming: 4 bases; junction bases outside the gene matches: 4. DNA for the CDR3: TGCGCCAGCAGCCAAGCTACAGGGGTAGGAAACACCATATATTTT. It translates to CASSQATGVGNTIYF.

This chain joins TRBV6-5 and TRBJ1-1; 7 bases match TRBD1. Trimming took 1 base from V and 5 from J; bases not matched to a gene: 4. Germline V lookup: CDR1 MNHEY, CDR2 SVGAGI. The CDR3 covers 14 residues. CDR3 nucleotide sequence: TGTGCCAGCAGTTACTGGCAGGGGGGGACTGAAGCTTTCTTT. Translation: CASSYWQGGTEAFF.

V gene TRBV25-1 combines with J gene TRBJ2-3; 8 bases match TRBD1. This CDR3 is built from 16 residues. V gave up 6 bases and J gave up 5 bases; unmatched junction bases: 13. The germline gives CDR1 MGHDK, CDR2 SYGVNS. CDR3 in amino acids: CASSRFRGHDRDTQYF. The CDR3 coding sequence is TGTGCCAGCAGCCGCTTCAGGGGGCATGATCGAGATACGCAGTATTTT.

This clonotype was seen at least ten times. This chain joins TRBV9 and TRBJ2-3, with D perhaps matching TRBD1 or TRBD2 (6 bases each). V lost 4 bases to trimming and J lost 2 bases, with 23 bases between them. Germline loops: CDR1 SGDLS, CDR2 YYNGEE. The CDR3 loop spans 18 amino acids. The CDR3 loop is CASSPRRGAAYFTDTQYF. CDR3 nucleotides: TGTGCCAGCAGCCCACGGAGGGGGGCAGCGTACTTCACAGATACGCAGTATTTT.

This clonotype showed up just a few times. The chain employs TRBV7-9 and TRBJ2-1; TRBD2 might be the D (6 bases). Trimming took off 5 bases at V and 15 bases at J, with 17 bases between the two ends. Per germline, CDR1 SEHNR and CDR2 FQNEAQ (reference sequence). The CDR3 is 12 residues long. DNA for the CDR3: TGTGCCAGCAGCGGGCGTCCGGGAGTTCTGTTCTTC. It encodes CASSGRPGVLFF.

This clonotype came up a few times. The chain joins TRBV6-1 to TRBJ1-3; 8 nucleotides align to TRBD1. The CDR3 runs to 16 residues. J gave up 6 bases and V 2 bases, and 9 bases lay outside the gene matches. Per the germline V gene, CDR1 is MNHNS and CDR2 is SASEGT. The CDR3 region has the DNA TGTGCCAGCAGTGAATCCCCGGGACAGGACGTAAACACCATATATTTT. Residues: CASSESPGQDVNTIYF.

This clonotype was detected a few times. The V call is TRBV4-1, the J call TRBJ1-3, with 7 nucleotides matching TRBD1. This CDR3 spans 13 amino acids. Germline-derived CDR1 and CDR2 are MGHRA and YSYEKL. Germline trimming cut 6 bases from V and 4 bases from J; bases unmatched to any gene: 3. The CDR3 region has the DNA TGCGCCAGCAGACAGGGGTGGGGAAACACCATATATTTT. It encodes CASRQGWGNTIYF.

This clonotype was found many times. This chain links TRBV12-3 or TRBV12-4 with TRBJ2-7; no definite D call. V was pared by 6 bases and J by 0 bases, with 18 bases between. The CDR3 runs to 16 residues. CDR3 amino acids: CASSTIGMTSSYEQYF. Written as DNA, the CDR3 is TGTGCCAGCAGCACTATAGGGATGACCAGCTCCTACGAGCAGTACTTC.

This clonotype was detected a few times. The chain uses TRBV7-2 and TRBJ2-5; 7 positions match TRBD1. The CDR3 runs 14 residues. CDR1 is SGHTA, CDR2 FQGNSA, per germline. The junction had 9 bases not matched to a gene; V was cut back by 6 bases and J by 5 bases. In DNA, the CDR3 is TGTGCCAGCAGATACAGGGGATCGGTGGAGACCCAGTACTTC. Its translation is CASRYRGSVETQYF.